A single T cell receptor (beta chain) is shown here with its context. What it recognizes is unknown. These data come from a study of monozygotic twins with inflammatory bowel disease. Study conclusions and caveats: Lower TCRbeta diversity (inverse Simpson) was seen in IBD patients than in healthy co-twins. Ultimately, a single strong signal or clonotype associated with IBD was not supported.

Blood (2.5 ml) was collected from every donor individually. Every TCR library consumed 3,000 to 4,500 ng of total RNA. TCRdb re-called the 5' RACE reads, yielding one record per CDR3 amino acid sequence without DNA. Here the sample table reports about 450,000 distinct CDR3 sequences. The germline gives CDR1 SQVTM, CDR2 ANQGSEA. CDR3 length: 15 amino acids. Source material: blood. The TCR originated in a human donor with ulcerative colitis or Crohn's disease, or a healthy co-twin of an affected twin (not recorded which). The gene calls are TRBV29-1 and TRBJ1-2; the D call from TCRdb, TRBD1, cannot be confirmed without DNA. This chain's CDR3 is CSAALPMTGGYGYTF. The variable domain in full, with the rest retrieved from reference TRBV29-1 and TRBJ1-2, is SAVISQKPSRDICQRGTSLTIQCQVDSQVTMMFWYRQQPGQSLTLIATANQGSEATYESGFVIDKFPISRPNLTFSTLTVSNMSPEDSSIYLCSAALPMTGGYGYTFGSGTRLTVV.